The 21 T cell receptor beta chains below were found in one sample sequenced in a study of identical twins. TCRdb re-derived calls from the 5' RACE reads in MiXCR, one entry per CDR3 protein. The sample carries some 460,000 distinct CDR3 sequences, 12% to 15% recorded once. These data were likewise used in another study, on yellow fever vaccine responses in identical twins.

The sample taken for sequencing was CD4+ T cells sorted from blood. Receptors originate from a woman between 18 and 29 years old in good health.

The rearrangement links TRBV30 to TRBJ2-7; 10 nucleotides align to TRBD2. J gave up 6 bases and V 4 bases, and 9 bases lay outside the gene matches. There are 14 residues in the CDR3. Per germline, CDR1 GTSNPN and CDR2 SVGIG (reference sequence). This CDR3 is CAWMKPSGSREQYF. The CDR3 nucleotides are TGTGCCTGGATGAAGCCTAGCGGGAGTCGCGAGCAGTACTTC. The whole variable domain, remainder taken from reference TRBV30 and TRBJ2-7, is SQTIHQWPATLVQPVGSPLSLECTVEGTSNPNLYWYRQAAGRGLQLLFYSVGIGQISSEVPQNLSASRPQDRQFILSSKKLLLSDSGFYLCAWMKPSGSREQYFGPGTRLTVT.

The rearrangement uses TRBV6-1 and TRBJ2-1; 11 positions match TRBD2. Unmatched junction bases numbered 11, after V lost 6 bases and J lost 10 bases. This CDR3 comprises 15 residues. CDR1 is MNHNS and CDR2 is SASEGT in the germline V gene. The CDR3 DNA is TGTGCCAGCAGCGCATTACTAGCGGGAGCGCGAGAGCAGTTCTTC. Its protein is CASSALLAGAREQFF.

This clonotype was seen a handful of times. The CDR3 here is CASSVGQGNYGYTF. In nucleotides, the CDR3 is TGTGCCAGCAGTGTAGGTCAGGGCAACTATGGCTACACCTTC. The rearrangement joins TRBV2 to TRBJ1-2, with D tentatively TRBD1 (5 bases). CDR3 length: 14 residues. CDR1 and CDR2 from the germline V gene are SNHLY and FYNNEI. Between the trimmed V and J ends, which lost 4 bases and 2 bases, there was a span of 11 bases. Drawing the rest from reference TRBV2 and TRBJ1-2, the complete variable domain is EPEVTQTPSHQVTQMGQEVILRCVPISNHLYFYWYRQILGQKVEFLVSFYNNEISEKSEIFDDQFSVERPDGSNFTLKIRSTKLEDSAMYFCASSVGQGNYGYTFGSGTRLTVV.

This clonotype was seen more than once but under ten times. J is TRBJ1-5 and V is TRBV10-3, with D maybe TRBD1 (5 bases). CDR3 length: 17 amino acids. From germline, CDR1 is ENHRY and CDR2 SYGVKD. V was shortened by 2 bases and J by 7 bases, with 21 bases between the two germline ends. CDR3 sequence: CAISEGPGLPGRQPQHF. As DNA, the CDR3 is TGTGCCATCAGTGAGGGACCGGGACTCCCGGGTCGGCAGCCCCAGCATTTT.

The chain uses TRBV14 and TRBJ2-7; D is uncertain. The CDR3 length is 11 residues. V was pared by 5 bases and J by 3 bases, with 5 bases between. Germline CDR1 is SGHDN and CDR2 is FVKESK. The CDR3 is CASSDYYEQYF. The CDR3 DNA reads as TGTGCCAGCAGCGATTACTACGAGCAGTACTTC. Looking up the rest from reference TRBV14 and TRBJ2-7 gives the full variable domain: EAGVTQFPSHSVIEKGQTVTLRCDPISGHDNLYWYRRVMGKEIKFLLHFVKESKQDESGMPNNRFLAERTGGTYSTLKVQPAELEDSGVYFCASSDYYEQYFGPGTRLTVT.

This clonotype appeared a few times. The chain links TRBV12-3 or TRBV12-4 to TRBJ2-2; 9 bases line up with TRBD2. Trimming at V came to 2 bases and at J to 2 bases, leaving 6 bases not matched to a gene. The CDR3 length is 17 residues. DNA of the CDR3: TGTGCCAGCAGTTTACAAAGCGGGAGGCCCAACACCGGGGAGCTGTTTTTT. This gives the protein CASSLQSGRPNTGELFF.

This chain connects TRBV28 to TRBJ1-5, with D possibly being TRBD1 (5 bases). The CDR3 is 15 residues long. Looked up from germline, CDR1 is MDHEN and CDR2 is SYDVKM. V was clipped by 6 bases and J by 0 bases, with 12 bases between them. The CDR3: CASRREGNSNQPQHF. The CDR3 bases are TGTGCCAGCAGGAGGGAGGGGAATAGCAATCAGCCCCAGCATTTT.

This clonotype was counted between two and nine times. The genes are TRBV19 and TRBJ1-5; 7 nucleotides line up with TRBD1. The CDR3 extends over 13 amino acids. Germline V lookup: CDR1 LNHDA, CDR2 SQIVND (reference sequence). With 7 bases clipped from V and 5 bases from J, the junction kept 5 bases outside the gene matches. The CDR3 bases are TGTGCCAGTATGGGACAGCCCTATCAGCCCCAGCATTTT. This sequence encodes CASMGQPYQPQHF.

V is TRBV10-3 and J is TRBJ2-5, with D tentatively TRBD2 (6 bases). The length of the CDR3 is 13 residues. Germline assignment: CDR1 ENHRY and CDR2 SYGVKD. Trimming cost V 3 bases and J 5 bases, with 10 bases left between them. This CDR3 reads CAISDGAGETQYF. The CDR3 bases are TGTGCCATCAGTGATGGGGCGGGGGAGACCCAGTACTTC.

This clonotype was picked up many times. This sequence joins TRBV27 and TRBJ2-1; D unresolved. The CDR3 is 12 amino acids. The V end was cut by 8 bases, the J end by 2 bases, with 7 bases between. Germline V gene lookup returns CDR1 MNHEY and CDR2 SMNVEV (reference sequence). The CDR3 loop is CASRNPYNEQFF. The CDR3 coding sequence is TGTGCCAGCCGTAACCCCTACAATGAGCAGTTCTTC.

The V call is TRBV4-3, the J call TRBJ2-3, with TRBD2 as a possible D gene (5 bases). The CDR3 sequence is 15 residues long. V lost 0 bases, J lost 2 bases, and 9 bases lay in between. Germline V gene sequence: CDR1 LGHNA, CDR2 YSLEER. The CDR3 spells CASSQDSDLTDTQYF. The CDR3 coding sequence is TGCGCCAGCAGCCAAGATAGCGACCTCACAGATACGCAGTATTTT.

There are a few counts of this clonotype. This chain links TRBV5-6 with TRBJ2-2; tentative D call: TRBD1 (6 bases). Germline V lookup: CDR1 SGHDT, CDR2 YYEEEE. Trimming took off 2 bases at V and 4 bases at J, with 15 bases between the two ends. The CDR3 runs to 16 residues. CDR3 nucleotides: TGTGCCAGCAGCTTTTTCCAAACACAGGGCACCGGGGAGCTGTTTTTT. It is translated as CASSFFQTQGTGELFF.

The chain combines TRBV6-4 with TRBJ2-1; TRBD2 might be the D (6 bases). V lost 2 bases, J lost 6 bases, and 14 bases lay in between. The CDR3 is 15 amino acids. Germline values: CDR1 MRHNA, CDR2 SNTAGT. The CDR3 is CASSDPLAGLNEQFF. The CDR3 DNA is TGTGCCAGCAGTGACCCCCTTGCGGGACTCAATGAGCAGTTCTTC.

In DNA form, the CDR3 reads TGTGCCAGCAGTTACACTTGGACAGGGGGAACCTACGAGCAGTACTTC. Its translation: CASSYTWTGGTYEQYF. V is TRBV6-5 and J is TRBJ2-7, with 10 positions matching TRBD1. The CDR3 sequence is 16 residues long. Germline V lookup: CDR1 MNHEY, CDR2 SVGAGI. The junction had 6 bases not matched to a gene; V was cut back by 2 bases and J by 2 bases.

This clonotype appeared a few times. The rearrangement joins TRBV9 to TRBJ2-7; D assignment may be TRBD1 or TRBD2 (5 bases each). CDR1 and CDR2 from the germline V gene are SGDLS and YYNGEE. Trimming shortened V by 0 bases and J by 4 bases, and 11 bases separated the two germline ends. This CDR3 is built from 14 residues. CDR3 in amino acids: CASSVAGTDYEQYF. Here the CDR3 DNA reads TGTGCCAGCAGCGTAGCAGGGACCGATTACGAGCAGTACTTC.

For this clonotype: This sequence may be a read error, since a much larger clone differs from it by one base. The chain recombines TRBV5-5 with TRBJ2-5; 7 bases are a match to TRBD2. V gave up 3 bases and J gave up 4 bases; unmatched junction bases: 9. CDR3 length equals 15 residues. Germline CDR1 reads SGHKS; CDR2 reads YYEKEE (reference sequence). The CDR3 reads CASSYPGGRVETQYF. In DNA, the CDR3 is TGTGCCAGCAGCTACCCTGGCGGGAGAGTAGAGACCCAGTACTTC.

A few counts support this clonotype. The DNA for the CDR3 is TGCAGTGCGGACAGGGGGTCAGATACGCAGTATTTT. Residues: CSADRGSDTQYF. V is TRBV20-1 and J is TRBJ2-3, with TRBD1 matching over 10 bases. Looked up from germline, CDR1 is DFQATT and CDR2 is SNEGSKA (reference sequence). The V gene end was trimmed by 6 bases and the J gene end by 4 bases; junction bases not matched to a gene: 1. The CDR3 is 12 residues long.

Ten or more counts support this clonotype. This chain joins TRBV12-3 or TRBV12-4 and TRBJ1-2; a weak D match, TRBD1 (5 bases). V lost 7 bases, J lost 10 bases, and 25 bases lay in between. The length of the CDR3 is 15 residues. Written as DNA, the CDR3 is TGTGCCAGCACCGGGACCTTAAGGCAGCAAGAATCCTACACCTTC. Protein: CASTGTLRQQESYTF.

The chain combines TRBV9 with TRBJ2-1; maybe TRBD2 (8 bases). V shed 6 bases and J shed 3 bases, with 19 bases lying between them. Germline CDR1 reads SGDLS; CDR2 reads YYNGEE. The CDR3 runs to 16 residues. The CDR3 sequence: CASTRGGGTVYNEQFF. CDR3 DNA: TGTGCCAGCACCCGGGGGGGCGGGACAGTCTACAATGAGCAGTTCTTC.

This chain links TRBV6-2 or TRBV6-3 with TRBJ2-1; 10 bases align to TRBD1. J was trimmed by 6 bases and V by 6 bases; bases with no gene match: 8. Germline V gene sequence: CDR1 MNHEY, CDR2 SVGEGT. The CDR3 runs 15 residues. This CDR3 reads CASRTDRGSPNEQFF. CDR3 in DNA: TGTGCCAGCAGGACGGACAGGGGGTCCCCCAATGAGCAGTTCTTC.

This clonotype occurred many times. The chain has TRBV14 and TRBJ2-7; D gene unclear. CDR3 length: 11 residues. The germline CDR1 and CDR2 sequences are SGHDN and FVKESK. Trimming stripped 3 bases from V and 2 bases from J, with 2 bases between. CDR3 amino acids: CASSHAYEQYF. Written as DNA, the CDR3 is TGTGCCAGCAGCCATGCCTACGAGCAGTACTTC.